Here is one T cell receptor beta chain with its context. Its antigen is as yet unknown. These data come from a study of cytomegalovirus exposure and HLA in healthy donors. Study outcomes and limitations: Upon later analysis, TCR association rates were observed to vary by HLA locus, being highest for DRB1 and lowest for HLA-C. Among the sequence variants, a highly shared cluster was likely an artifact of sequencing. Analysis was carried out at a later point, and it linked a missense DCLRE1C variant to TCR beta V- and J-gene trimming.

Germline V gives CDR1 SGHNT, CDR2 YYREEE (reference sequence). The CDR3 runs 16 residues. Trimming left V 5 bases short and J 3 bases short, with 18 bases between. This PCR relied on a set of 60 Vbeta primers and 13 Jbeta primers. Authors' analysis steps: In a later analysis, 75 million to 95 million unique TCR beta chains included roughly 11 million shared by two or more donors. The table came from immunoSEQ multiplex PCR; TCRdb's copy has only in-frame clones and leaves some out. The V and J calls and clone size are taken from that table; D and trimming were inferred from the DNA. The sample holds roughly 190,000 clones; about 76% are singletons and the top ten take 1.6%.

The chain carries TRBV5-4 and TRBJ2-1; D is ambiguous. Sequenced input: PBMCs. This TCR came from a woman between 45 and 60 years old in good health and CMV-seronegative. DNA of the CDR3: TGTGCCAGCAGGGCCCAATCGACTTCTGTCTACAATGAGCAGTTCTTC. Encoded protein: CASRAQSTSVYNEQFF. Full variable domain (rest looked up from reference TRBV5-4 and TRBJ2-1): ETGVTQSPTHLIKTRGQQVTLRCSSQSGHNTVSWYQQALGQGPQFIFQYYREEENGRGNFPPRFSGLQFPNYSSELNVNALELDDSALYLCASRAQSTSVYNEQFFGPGTRLTVL.